This T cell receptor beta chain was observed in a study of blood T cell repertoires in COVID-19. Study as a whole: Sites in the United States, Italy and Spain provided acute and convalescent COVID-19 samples.

This CDR3 has 13 amino acids. Germline CDR1 MRHNA, CDR2 SNTAGT. The protocol was immunoSEQ multiplex PCR, while the TCRdb copy is restricted to in-frame clones and leaves out a portion. The sample has a few hundred thousand clones, roughly 88% seen once. Regarding this clone: One junction end does not reproduce the germline sequence, and a read error may be involved.

The genes are TRBV6-4 and TRBJ2-7, with D hard to call. The source of this sequence is a human donor in a cohort sampled during active COVID-19. The sequencing input was peripheral blood. The CDR3 sequence: CVSSDSFGYEQYF. The CDR3 DNA sequence: TGTGTCAGCAGTGACTCGTTCGGCTACGAGCAGTACTTC.